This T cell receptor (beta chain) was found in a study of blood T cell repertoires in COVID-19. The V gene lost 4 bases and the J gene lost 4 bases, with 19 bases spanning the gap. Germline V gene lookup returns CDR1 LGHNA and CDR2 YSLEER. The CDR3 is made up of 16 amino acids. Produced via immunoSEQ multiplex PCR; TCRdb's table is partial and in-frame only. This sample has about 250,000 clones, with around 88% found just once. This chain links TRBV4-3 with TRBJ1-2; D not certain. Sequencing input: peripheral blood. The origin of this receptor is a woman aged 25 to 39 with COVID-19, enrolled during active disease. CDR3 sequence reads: CASSPTIGRAPYGYTF. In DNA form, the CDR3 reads TGCGCCAGCAGCCCAACCATTGGGAGGGCCCCCTATGGCTACACCTTC.